The clone carrying this T cell receptor (beta chain) was seen a few times. This sample was included in a study of molecular identifiers for immune sequencing clone quantification. This CDR3 has 14 residues. With 3 bases removed from V and 7 bases from J, the gap between germline ends came to 13 bases. Germline CDR1 reads MNHNS; CDR2 reads SASEGT. CD8+CD4-CCR7+CD45RA+ sorting gave the naive CD8 T cells. It was with previously described methods and listed TCR primers that bulk TCR libraries were made. TCRdb passed the PCR reads through MiXCR, listing each CDR3 protein once. The sample holds about 640,000 distinct CDR3 sequences, less than 20% seen once.

This rearrangement joins TRBV6-1 to TRBJ2-1; either TRBD1 or TRBD2 may supply D (5 bases each). Specimen: naive CD8+ T cells from blood, with Jurkat cell RNA spiked in. Subset of the sample: FACS-sorted CD8+CD4-CCR7+CD45RA+ naive T cells. The receptor's source is a human donor in good health. Some libraries in this study had Jurkat cell RNA spiked in. CDR3 nucleotide sequence: TGTGCCAGCAGTGACCAGGGCCCGGGGAATGAGCAGTTCTTC. Protein product: CASSDQGPGNEQFF.